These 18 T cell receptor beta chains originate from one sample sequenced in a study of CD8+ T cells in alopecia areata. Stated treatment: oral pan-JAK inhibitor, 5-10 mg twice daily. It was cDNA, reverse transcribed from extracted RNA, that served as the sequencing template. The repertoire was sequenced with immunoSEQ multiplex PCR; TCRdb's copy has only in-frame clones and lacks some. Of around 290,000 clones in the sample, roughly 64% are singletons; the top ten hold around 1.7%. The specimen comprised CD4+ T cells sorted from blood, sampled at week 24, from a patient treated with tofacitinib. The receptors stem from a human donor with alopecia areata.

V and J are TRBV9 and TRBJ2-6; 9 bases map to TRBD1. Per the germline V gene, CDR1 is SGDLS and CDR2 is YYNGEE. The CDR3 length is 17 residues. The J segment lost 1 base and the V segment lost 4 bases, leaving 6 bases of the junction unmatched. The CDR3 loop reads CASSPRTGASGANVLTF. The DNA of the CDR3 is TGTGCCAGCAGCCCACGGACAGGGGCGTCTGGGGCCAACGTCCTGACTTTC.

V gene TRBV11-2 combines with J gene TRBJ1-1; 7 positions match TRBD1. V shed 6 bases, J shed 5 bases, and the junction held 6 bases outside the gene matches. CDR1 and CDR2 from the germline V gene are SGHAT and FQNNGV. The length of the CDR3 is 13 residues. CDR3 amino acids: CASSRDSRTEAFF. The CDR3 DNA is TGTGCCAGCAGTCGGGACAGTAGAACTGAAGCTTTCTTT. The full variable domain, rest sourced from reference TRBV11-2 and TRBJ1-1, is EAGVAQSPRYKIIEKRQSVAFWCNPISGHATLYWYQQILGQGPKLLIQFQNNGVVDDSQLPKDRFSAERLKGVDSTLKIQPAKLEDSAVYLCASSRDSRTEAFFGQGTRLTVV.

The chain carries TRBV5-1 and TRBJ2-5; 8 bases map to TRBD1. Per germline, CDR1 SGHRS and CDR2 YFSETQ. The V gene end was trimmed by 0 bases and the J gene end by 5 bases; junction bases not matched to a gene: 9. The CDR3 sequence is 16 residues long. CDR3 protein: CASSLEGQASGETQYF. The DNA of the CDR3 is TGCGCCAGCAGCTTGGAGGGACAGGCCTCAGGGGAGACCCAGTACTTC.

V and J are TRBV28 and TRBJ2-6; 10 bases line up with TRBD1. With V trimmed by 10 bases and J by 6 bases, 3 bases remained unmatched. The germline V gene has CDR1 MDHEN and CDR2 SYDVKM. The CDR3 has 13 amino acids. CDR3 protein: CAIRQGAANVLTF. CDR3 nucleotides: TGTGCCATCCGACAGGGGGCGGCCAACGTCCTGACTTTC.

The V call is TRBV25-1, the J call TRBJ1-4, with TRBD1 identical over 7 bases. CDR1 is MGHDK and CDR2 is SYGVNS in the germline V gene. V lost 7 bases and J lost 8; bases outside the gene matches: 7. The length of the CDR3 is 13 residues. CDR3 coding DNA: TGTGCCAGCACGGGACAGCTGGGGGAAAAACTGTTTTTT. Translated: CASTGQLGEKLFF. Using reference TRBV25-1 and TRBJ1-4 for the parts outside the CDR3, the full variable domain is EADIYQTPRYLVIGTGKKITLECSQTMGHDKMYWYQQDPGMELHLIHYSYGVNSTEKGDLSSESTVSRIRTEHFPLTLESARPSHTSQYLCASTGQLGEKLFFGSGTQLSVL.

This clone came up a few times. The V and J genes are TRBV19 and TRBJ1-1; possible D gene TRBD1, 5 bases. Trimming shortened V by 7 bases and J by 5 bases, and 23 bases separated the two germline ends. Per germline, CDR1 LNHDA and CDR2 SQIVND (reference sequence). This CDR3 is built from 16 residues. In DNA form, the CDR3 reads TGTGCCAGTAATCATGGGATGGGAGGGGAATATACTGAAGCTTTCTTT. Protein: CASNHGMGGEYTEAFF.

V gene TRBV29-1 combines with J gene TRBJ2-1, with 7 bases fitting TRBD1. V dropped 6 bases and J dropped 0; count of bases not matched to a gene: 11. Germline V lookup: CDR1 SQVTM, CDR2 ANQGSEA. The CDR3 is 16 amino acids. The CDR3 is CSVGGLQGSSYNEQFF. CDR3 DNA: TGCAGCGTCGGCGGCCTACAGGGGAGCTCCTACAATGAGCAGTTCTTC.

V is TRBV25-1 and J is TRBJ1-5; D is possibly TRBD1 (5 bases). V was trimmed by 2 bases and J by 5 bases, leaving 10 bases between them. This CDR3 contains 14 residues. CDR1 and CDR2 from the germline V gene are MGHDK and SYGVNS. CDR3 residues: CASSETGLDQPQHF. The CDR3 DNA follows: TGTGCCAGCAGTGAAACGGGGCTCGATCAGCCCCAGCATTTT. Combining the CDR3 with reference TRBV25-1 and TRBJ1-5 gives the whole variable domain EADIYQTPRYLVIGTGKKITLECSQTMGHDKMYWYQQDPGMELHLIHYSYGVNSTEKGDLSSESTVSRIRTEHFPLTLESARPSHTSQYLCASSETGLDQPQHFGDGTRLSIL.

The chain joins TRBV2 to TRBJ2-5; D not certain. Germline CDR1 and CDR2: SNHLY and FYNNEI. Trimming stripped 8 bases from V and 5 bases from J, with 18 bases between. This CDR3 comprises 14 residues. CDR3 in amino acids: CASHRASNGETQYF. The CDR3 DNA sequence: TGTGCCAGCCATCGGGCGAGCAACGGGGAGACCCAGTACTTC.

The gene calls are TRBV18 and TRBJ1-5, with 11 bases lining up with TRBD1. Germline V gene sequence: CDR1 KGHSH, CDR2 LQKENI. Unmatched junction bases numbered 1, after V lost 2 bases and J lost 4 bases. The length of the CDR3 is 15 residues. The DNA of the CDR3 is TGTGCCAGCTCACCAGGGACAGGGGGGAATCAGCCCCAGCATTTT. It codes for CASSPGTGGNQPQHF.

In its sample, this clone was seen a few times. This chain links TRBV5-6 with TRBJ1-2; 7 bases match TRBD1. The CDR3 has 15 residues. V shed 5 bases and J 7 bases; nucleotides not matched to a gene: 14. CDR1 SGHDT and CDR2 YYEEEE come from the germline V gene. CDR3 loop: CASSPRDRVLAGYTF. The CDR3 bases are TGTGCCAGCAGTCCCCGCGACAGGGTTCTGGCTGGCTACACCTTC.

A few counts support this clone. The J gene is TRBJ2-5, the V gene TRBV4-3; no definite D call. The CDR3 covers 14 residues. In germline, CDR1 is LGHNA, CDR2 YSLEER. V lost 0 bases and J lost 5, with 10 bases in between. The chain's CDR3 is CASSQEGPWETQYF. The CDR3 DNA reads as TGCGCCAGCAGCCAAGAAGGCCCCTGGGAGACCCAGTACTTC.

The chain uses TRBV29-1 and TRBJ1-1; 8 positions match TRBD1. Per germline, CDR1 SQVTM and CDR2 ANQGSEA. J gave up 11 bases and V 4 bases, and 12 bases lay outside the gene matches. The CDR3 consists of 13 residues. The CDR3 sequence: CSVALQGATAAFF. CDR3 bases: TGCAGCGTTGCCCTCCAGGGGGCCACGGCGGCTTTCTTT.

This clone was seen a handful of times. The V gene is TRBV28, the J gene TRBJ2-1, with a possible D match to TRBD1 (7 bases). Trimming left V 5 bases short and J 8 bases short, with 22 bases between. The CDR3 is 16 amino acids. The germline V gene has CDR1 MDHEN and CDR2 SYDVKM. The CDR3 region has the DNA TGTGCCAGCAGTGTTAATGGTCAGGGGGGCAGTGATGAGCAGTTCTTC. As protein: CASSVNGQGGSDEQFF.

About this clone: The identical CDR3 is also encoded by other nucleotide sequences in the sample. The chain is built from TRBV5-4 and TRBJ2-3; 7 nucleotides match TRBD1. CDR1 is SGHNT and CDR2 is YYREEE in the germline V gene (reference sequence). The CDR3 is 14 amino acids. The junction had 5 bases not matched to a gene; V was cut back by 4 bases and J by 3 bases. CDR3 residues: CASSPRQGTDTQYF. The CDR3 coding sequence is TGTGCCAGCAGCCCAAGACAGGGAACAGATACGCAGTATTTT.

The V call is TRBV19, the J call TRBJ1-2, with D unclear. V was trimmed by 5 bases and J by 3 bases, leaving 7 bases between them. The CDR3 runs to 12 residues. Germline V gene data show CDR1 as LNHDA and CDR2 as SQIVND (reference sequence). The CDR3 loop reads CASSPLHYGYTF. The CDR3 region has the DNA TGTGCCAGTAGTCCATTACACTATGGCTACACCTTC.

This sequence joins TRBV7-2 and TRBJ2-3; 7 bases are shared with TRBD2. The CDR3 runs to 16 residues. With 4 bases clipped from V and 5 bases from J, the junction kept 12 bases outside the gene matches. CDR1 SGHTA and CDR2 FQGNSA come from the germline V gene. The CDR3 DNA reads TGTGCCAGCAGCTGGGGGAGGGAGGCTCGTTTAGATACGCAGTATTTT. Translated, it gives CASSWGREARLDTQYF.

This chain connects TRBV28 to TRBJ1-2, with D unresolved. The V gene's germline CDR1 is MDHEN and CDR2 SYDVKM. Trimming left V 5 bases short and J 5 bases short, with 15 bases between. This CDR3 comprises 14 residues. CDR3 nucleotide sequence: TGTGCCAGCAGTCTCCGTGTGGGAGGGTATGGCTACACCTTC. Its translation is CASSLRVGGYGYTF.